This entry features one T cell receptor beta chain sequence. The record originates from a study of blood T cell repertoires in COVID-19. As for the study in general: From the United States, Italy and Spain came samples of acute and convalescent COVID-19. PBMCs, B-cell-depleted T cells, or T cells provided the cDNA or gDNA that made up the material.

This CDR3 spans 16 amino acids. Germline-derived CDR1 and CDR2 are SGHRS and YFSETQ. The V end lost 0 bases, the J end lost 4 bases, and 11 bases lay between the germline ends. Produced via immunoSEQ multiplex PCR; TCRdb's table is partial and in-frame only. The sample includes 200,000 to 300,000 clones, about 85% of them seen just once. The V call is TRBV5-1, the J call TRBJ1-6, with D hard to call. This TCR derives from a young man who had recovered from COVID-19. The sequencing input was peripheral blood. CDR3 residues: CASSLVVARYNSPLHF. The CDR3 DNA follows: TGCGCCAGCAGCTTGGTTGTGGCTCGTTATAATTCACCCCTCCACTTT.